What follows are 25 T cell receptor beta chains derived from one specimen sequenced in a study of beta chain features in type 1 diabetes. Study-level points and caveats: People with Type 1 diabetes carried modestly yet significantly shorter TCRB CDR3s in all four CD4+ subsets.

What was sequenced were expressed TCRB transcripts, since all of the isolated RNA had been reverse transcribed. Only in-frame clones appear in the TCRdb table, and some are missing; sequencing was by immunoSEQ multiplex PCR. In the table there are 200,000 to 300,000 clones, about 20% of which are singletons. Antigens of these TCRs are unknown. The sequenced sample was naive CD4+ T cells from blood. The receptors were gathered from a woman in her thirties or forties with type 1 diabetes.

The sample holds a few counts of this clone. This sequence joins TRBV16 and TRBJ2-7; D is ambiguous. Trimming took off 4 bases at V and 0 bases at J, with 10 bases between the two ends. Germline CDR1 KGHSY, CDR2 FQNENV. CDR3 length: 14 amino acids. CDR3: CASSPRRSSYEQYF. CDR3 bases: TGTGCCAGCAGCCCTCGTCGGTCCTCCTACGAGCAGTACTTC.

The chain couples TRBV19 to TRBJ1-1; D is undetermined. The V end lost 8 bases, the J end lost 0 bases, and 13 bases lay between the germline ends. This CDR3 contains 14 residues. Germline V CDR1 and CDR2: LNHDA, SQIVND (reference sequence). CDR3 coding DNA: TGTGCCAGTCGAGGCGGGAGCATGAACACTGAAGCTTTCTTT. Amino acids: CASRGGSMNTEAFF.

In this sample, this clone turned up a few times. The chain joins TRBV18 to TRBJ2-3; D unclear. CDR1 KGHSH and CDR2 LQKENI come from the germline V gene. This CDR3 contains 15 residues. The V end lost 3 bases, the J end lost 2 bases, and 12 bases lay between the germline ends. This CDR3 reads CASSPSSTSTDTQYF. CDR3 in DNA: TGTGCCAGCTCACCGTCTAGTACGTCCACAGATACGCAGTATTTT.

The chain combines TRBV29-1 with TRBJ1-3; 7 bases align to TRBD1. Germline V gene sequence: CDR1 SQVTM, CDR2 ANQGSEA. V lost 6 bases, J lost 2 bases, and 4 bases stayed unmatched. This CDR3 has 13 residues. The CDR3: CSVAQGAGNTIYF. CDR3 DNA sequence: TGCAGCGTCGCCCAGGGGGCTGGAAACACCATATATTTT. The full variable domain, in which reference TRBV29-1 and TRBJ1-3 provide the parts outside the CDR3, is SAVISQKPSRDICQRGTSLTIQCQVDSQVTMMFWYRQQPGQSLTLIATANQGSEATYESGFVIDKFPISRPNLTFSTLTVSNMSPEDSSIYLCSVAQGAGNTIYFGEGSWLTVV.

This chain links TRBV6-6 with TRBJ2-5; 7 bases align to TRBD1. CDR1 MNHNY and CDR2 SVGAGI come from the germline V gene (reference sequence). CDR3 length equals 14 residues. With 6 bases clipped from V and 5 bases from J, the junction kept 9 bases outside the gene matches. The CDR3: CASRQTGPKETQYF. CDR3 DNA: TGTGCCAGCAGGCAGACAGGGCCGAAGGAGACCCAGTACTTC.

This clone was detected only a few times. The J gene is TRBJ2-4, the V gene TRBV5-1; 9 bases are shared with TRBD2. This CDR3 contains 14 residues. Unmatched junction bases numbered 4, after V lost 4 bases and J lost 5 bases. Germline CDR1 SGHRS, CDR2 YFSETQ. CDR3 region: CASSPSSGENIQYF. CDR3 DNA: TGCGCCAGCAGCCCCTCTAGCGGGGAAAACATTCAGTACTTC.

CDR3 nucleotide sequence: TGTGCCAGCAGGGAGCCGGGCTCCTACGAGCAGTACTTC. Protein product: CASREPGSYEQYF. The chain joins TRBV2 to TRBJ2-7; D gene unclear. The CDR3 contains 13 residues. Trimming pared 6 bases from V and 0 bases from J, leaving 9 bases between. The germline CDR1 and CDR2 sequences are SNHLY and FYNNEI.

This clone was detected only a few times. J is TRBJ1-1 and V is TRBV6-6, with TRBD1 matching 7 bases. This CDR3 has 11 residues. V was pared by 7 bases and J by 11 bases, with 7 bases of the junction left unmatched. Germline V gene lookup returns CDR1 MNHNY and CDR2 SVGAGI (reference sequence). CDR3 protein: CASTVGTEAFF. The CDR3, as DNA: TGTGCCAGCACGGTGGGGACAGAGGCTTTCTTT.

The rearrangement uses TRBV2 and TRBJ2-3, with D possibly TRBD1 on 6 matching bases. V lost 11 bases and J lost 2, with 20 bases in between. The CDR3 consists of 15 residues. The germline V gene encodes CDR1 SNHLY and CDR2 FYNNEI. This CDR3 is CADISRDTYTDTQYF. In DNA form, the CDR3 reads TGTGCCGACATTAGCCGGGACACCTACACAGATACGCAGTATTTT.

There are a few counts of this clone. The chain is built from TRBV6-6 and TRBJ2-7; 7 bases match TRBD2. The CDR3 is 15 amino acids. Trimming cost V 2 bases and J 6 bases; bases outside gene matches: 10. Germline CDR1 MNHNY, CDR2 SVGAGI (reference sequence). CDR3 in amino acids: CASSYLNGGGSEQYF. CDR3 bases: TGTGCCAGCAGTTACCTGAACGGCGGGGGAAGCGAGCAGTACTTC.

The chain has TRBV28 and TRBJ2-6; 9 nucleotides align to TRBD1. Per the germline V gene, CDR1 is MDHEN and CDR2 is SYDVKM. The CDR3 totals 17 residues. The junction had 7 bases not matched to a gene; V was cut back by 7 bases and J by 0 bases. This CDR3 reads CASTYRDRVSGANVLTF. The CDR3 nucleotides read TGTGCCAGCACCTATCGGGACAGGGTCTCTGGGGCCAACGTCCTGACTTTC.

This clone was counted only a few times. The V call is TRBV9, the J call TRBJ2-5, with D unclear. This CDR3 spans 13 amino acids. Trimming left V 1 base short and J 5 bases short, with 9 bases between. CDR1 and CDR2 from the germline V gene are SGDLS and YYNGEE. DNA for the CDR3: TGTGCCAGCAGCGTATCAGGTTCGGAGACCCAGTACTTC. It codes for CASSVSGSETQYF.

V and J are TRBV28 and TRBJ2-1; D call uncertain. Looked up from germline, CDR1 is MDHEN and CDR2 is SYDVKM. The CDR3 is 13 amino acids. V lost 5 bases, J lost 3 bases, and 8 bases lay in between. CDR3 residues: CASSEPFYNEQFF. The CDR3 DNA sequence: TGTGCCAGCAGTGAGCCATTCTACAATGAGCAGTTCTTC. Combining the CDR3 with reference TRBV28 and TRBJ2-1 gives the whole variable domain DVKVTQSSRYLVKRTGEKVFLECVQDMDHENMFWYRQDPGLGLRLIYFSYDVKMKEKGDIPEGYSVSREKKERFSLILESASTNQTSMYLCASSEPFYNEQFFGPGTRLTVL.

The V call is TRBV9, the J call TRBJ1-5; no reliable D call. Germline CDR1 is SGDLS and CDR2 is YYNGEE. This CDR3 has 13 residues. V gave up 4 bases and J gave up 3 bases, with 8 bases separating them. The CDR3 sequence is CASSPSFNQPQHF. CDR3 sequence (DNA): TGTGCCAGCAGCCCCAGTTTCAATCAGCCCCAGCATTTT.

This clone was seen only a few times. The chain uses TRBV7-8 and TRBJ2-2; 14 bases are shared with TRBD2. CDR1 and CDR2 from the germline V gene are SGHVS and FQNEAQ. J was trimmed by 6 bases and V by 5 bases; bases with no gene match: 5. The CDR3 is made up of 16 amino acids. CDR3 nucleotides: TGTGCCAGCAGCCTAGGACTAGCGGGAGGATCCGGGGAGCTGTTTTTT. This encodes CASSLGLAGGSGELFF.

The V gene is TRBV9, the J gene TRBJ2-1, with D tentatively TRBD2 (6 bases). This CDR3 has 14 amino acids. Trimming took off 0 bases at V and 5 bases at J, with 9 bases between the two ends. Germline CDR1 reads SGDLS; CDR2 reads YYNGEE. The CDR3 loop is CASSVAGLNNEQFF. The CDR3 nucleotides are TGTGCCAGCAGCGTAGCGGGACTCAACAATGAGCAGTTCTTC.

The chain carries TRBV28 and TRBJ2-7; D may be TRBD2 (5 bases). V gave up 3 bases and J gave up 4 bases, with 10 bases separating them. Germline loops: CDR1 MDHEN, CDR2 SYDVKM. The CDR3 is 13 amino acids. The DNA of the CDR3 is TGTGCCAGCAGTTTGCCTCGCGGGTACGAGCAGTACTTC. Translation: CASSLPRGYEQYF.

This clone was detected only a few times. The rearrangement links TRBV18 to TRBJ1-5; D is undetermined. Germline V gives CDR1 KGHSH, CDR2 LQKENI. V was cut by 6 bases and J by 3 bases, with 6 bases left in between. The CDR3 runs to 12 residues. The CDR3 DNA is TGTGCCAGCTCGAGTGACAATCAGCCCCAGCATTTT. This translates into CASSSDNQPQHF.

Only a few counts were recorded for this clone. The chain has TRBV19 and TRBJ1-5, with 7 bases that match TRBD1. V gave up 4 bases and J gave up 12 bases; unmatched junction bases: 9. The germline gives CDR1 LNHDA, CDR2 SQIVND (reference sequence). The CDR3 contains 13 residues. The CDR3, as DNA: TGTGCCAGTAGTACTAACAGGGGCCAGGACCAGCATTTT. It translates to CASSTNRGQDQHF.

The J gene is TRBJ2-5, the V gene TRBV28, with a weak D call TRBD1 (6 bases). CDR1 and CDR2 (germline): MDHEN, SYDVKM. The CDR3 is 17 amino acids. With 5 bases removed from V and 3 bases from J, the gap between germline ends came to 22 bases. CDR3 bases: TGTGCCAGCAGTCCCCGACCGACCAGGGGAACGGAAGAGACCCAGTACTTC. It is translated as CASSPRPTRGTEETQYF.

The chain joins TRBV5-8 to TRBJ2-1; the D gene is possibly TRBD1 (6 bases). The CDR3 length is 14 residues. CDR1 and CDR2 from the germline V gene are SGHTS and YDEGEE. The ends were cut back, 7 bases at V and 1 base at J, with 12 bases in the middle. The CDR3 bases are TGTGCCAGCCCGACCAGGGGATCCTACAATGAGCAGTTCTTC. It yields the protein CASPTRGSYNEQFF.

The CDR3 bases are TGCAGCGTTGGACTTTTTTCCCAGTACTTC. Protein: CSVGLFSQYF. The J gene is TRBJ2-5, the V gene TRBV29-1; D unclear. CDR1 and CDR2 from the germline V gene are SQVTM and ANQGSEA. V gave up 4 bases and J gave up 9 bases, with 9 bases separating them. The CDR3 runs 10 residues.

The chain couples TRBV9 to TRBJ1-6; 7 bases map to TRBD1. Trimming cost V 0 bases and J 7 bases; bases outside gene matches: 1. The germline gives CDR1 SGDLS, CDR2 YYNGEE. This CDR3 comprises 14 residues. CDR3 region: CASSVEQGNSPLHF. The CDR3 region has the DNA TGTGCCAGCAGCGTAGAACAGGGGAATTCACCCCTCCACTTT.

The table lists this clone with a few counts. The genes are TRBV18 and TRBJ1-5, with D tentatively TRBD1 (6 bases). Looked up from germline, CDR1 is KGHSH and CDR2 is LQKENI. The CDR3 runs to 15 residues. V was clipped by 5 bases and J by 2 bases, with 13 bases between them. DNA for the CDR3: TGTGCCAGCTCATCACAGGGAGGCGGCAATCAGCCCCAGCATTTT. Amino acid sequence: CASSSQGGGNQPQHF.

The chain is built from TRBV5-4 and TRBJ2-5, with TRBD2 as a possible D gene (6 bases). Germline V gives CDR1 SGHNT, CDR2 YYREEE (reference sequence). The CDR3 has 14 residues. Trimming shortened V by 7 bases and J by 7 bases, and 20 bases separated the two germline ends. This CDR3 reads CASRGYGGLGTQYF. CDR3 bases: TGTGCCAGCCGAGGCTACGGGGGTCTCGGGACCCAGTACTTC.